This T cell receptor (beta chain) originates from a study of shared clonotypes between healthy human individuals. Background on the study: The donor pool was made up of two women and a few men aged 18 to 49. Study outcomes and limitations: Clonotype sharing levels among donors were expected to vary with sequencing depth. Investigators collected only blood, and repertoires in tissues likely differ.

The data were produced by immunoSEQ multiplex PCR, yet TCRdb's version contains in-frame clones alone and is incomplete. The top ten hold about an eighth of the sample, which has about 490,000 clones, more than 65% seen once. Caucasian adults living in Nashville, Tennessee, provided all samples. Remarks on this clone: Its antigen remains unknown.

Trimming removed 4 bases from V and 3 bases from J; junction bases left unmatched: 6. Germline loops: CDR1 SGHRS, CDR2 YFSETQ. This CDR3 contains 15 residues. The source of this sequence is a woman in her thirties or forties in good health. Some clones in this sample may be carry-over from other donors' samples. Sequences were obtained from PBMCs. The genes are TRBV5-1 and TRBJ2-2; TRBD2 agrees at 7 bases. The CDR3 here is CASSRSGIDTGELFF. The DNA for the CDR3 is TGCGCCAGCAGCCGGAGCGGGATAGACACCGGGGAGCTGTTTTTT.